The next 30 T cell receptor beta chains were all read from a single sample in a study of control samples from healthy donors and cancer patients. Data came from immunoSEQ multiplex PCR; TCRdb stores just in-frame clones and leaves some out. The sample carries approximately 60,000 clones, about 91% recorded once. Sequenced: PBMCs. These receptors were collected from a man in his thirties or forties with colorectal cancer.

This chain joins TRBV5-1 and TRBJ2-2, with D possibly matching TRBD1 (5 bases). With 1 base removed from V and 5 bases from J, the gap between germline ends came to 15 bases. This CDR3 region has 16 residues. CDR1 and CDR2 (germline): SGHRS, YFSETQ. The CDR3 reads CASSLRVRVETGELFF. The CDR3 DNA follows: TGCGCCAGCAGCTTGAGGGTCAGGGTTGAGACCGGGGAGCTGTTTTTT.

The chain recombines TRBV4-1 with TRBJ2-2; 11 bases are a match to TRBD1. The trim removed 4 bases at V and 5 bases at J, leaving 6 bases unmatched. CDR1 and CDR2 (germline): MGHRA, YSYEKL. The CDR3 covers 16 residues. The CDR3 spells CASSLGTGGGTGELFF. CDR3 sequence (DNA): TGCGCCAGCAGCCTAGGGACAGGGGGAGGAACCGGGGAGCTGTTTTTT.

This clone came up once. The CDR3 sequence: CASRGQSNEKLFF. In DNA, the CDR3 is TGTGCCAGCCGCGGACAGTCGAATGAAAAACTGTTTTTT. The chain links TRBV19 to TRBJ1-4, with TRBD1 as a possible D gene (6 bases). The CDR3 contains 13 residues. Germline V gene sequence: CDR1 LNHDA, CDR2 SQIVND (reference sequence). V was trimmed by 9 bases and J by 5 bases, leaving 13 bases between them.

The genes are TRBV24-1 and TRBJ2-1, with D perhaps assigned TRBD1 or TRBD2 (6 bases each). Germline CDR1 KGHDR, CDR2 SFDVKD. Trimming took off 4 bases at V and 4 bases at J, with 16 bases between the two ends. The CDR3 totals 16 residues. CDR3: CATSDPMGGPYNEQFF. The CDR3 DNA sequence: TGTGCCACCAGTGACCCCATGGGGGGCCCTTACAATGAGCAGTTCTTC.

The chain joins TRBV10-1 to TRBJ2-3; 7 bases line up with TRBD1. CDR1 WNHNN and CDR2 SYGVQD come from the germline V gene (reference sequence). The trim removed 0 bases at V and 4 bases at J, leaving 7 bases unmatched. This CDR3 contains 16 residues. This CDR3 reads CASSESSPQGADTQYF. As DNA, the CDR3 is TGCGCCAGCAGTGAGTCGAGTCCCCAGGGGGCAGATACGCAGTATTTT.

This rearrangement joins TRBV2 to TRBJ2-4; 10 nucleotides match TRBD2. Trimming at V came to 11 bases and at J to 10 bases, leaving 26 bases not matched to a gene. This CDR3 spans 18 amino acids. Looked up from germline, CDR1 is SNHLY and CDR2 is FYNNEI. CDR3 sequence reads: CAVNRASNSGGLIGIQYF. In DNA form, the CDR3 reads TGTGCCGTAAATAGAGCTTCAAATAGCGGGGGGCTAATAGGGATTCAGTACTTC.

This chain uses TRBV5-6 with TRBJ1-2; TRBD1 matches 8 bases. CDR1 SGHDT and CDR2 YYEEEE come from the germline V gene. The CDR3 contains 16 residues. V trimming: 2 bases; J trimming: 3 bases; junction bases outside the gene matches: 9. The CDR3 sequence: CASSFLRTGIDYGYTF. Written as DNA, the CDR3 is TGTGCCAGCAGCTTCCTGAGGACAGGGATTGACTATGGCTACACCTTC.

J is TRBJ2-7 and V is TRBV6-5; TRBD2 agrees at 10 bases. Per the germline V gene, CDR1 is MNHEY and CDR2 is SVGAGI. The CDR3 totals 14 residues. J gave up 3 bases and V 8 bases, and 7 bases lay outside the gene matches. The CDR3 is CASHLAGVIYEQYF. CDR3 DNA sequence: TGTGCCAGCCACCTAGCGGGGGTAATCTACGAGCAGTACTTC.

This clone was observed a single time. The V gene is TRBV3-1 (or the pseudogene TRBV3-2), the J gene TRBJ2-6, with D possibly TRBD2 on 7 matching bases. The germline gives CDR1 LGHDT, CDR2 YNNKEL (reference sequence). This CDR3 is built from 13 residues. V lost 4 bases and J 8 bases, leaving 9 bases between the germline ends. CDR3 coding DNA: TGTGCCAGCAGCCCGGGGGGCACCAACGTCCTGACTTTC. This sequence encodes CASSPGGTNVLTF.

The J gene is TRBJ1-6, the V gene TRBV7-9; 7 nucleotides align to TRBD1. Germline V gene data show CDR1 as SEHNR and CDR2 as FQNEAQ (reference sequence). V lost 5 bases to trimming and J lost 10 bases; unmatched junction nucleotides: 5. The CDR3 consists of 13 residues. The CDR3, as DNA: TGTGCCAGCAGCACAACAGGGGACTCACCCCTCCACTTT. This translates into CASSTTGDSPLHF.

J is TRBJ1-3 and V is TRBV3-1 (or the pseudogene TRBV3-2); 7 bases line up with TRBD1. Losses at the gene ends were 4 bases for V and 5 bases for J; bases not matched to a gene: 2. The CDR3 covers 13 residues. The germline V gene encodes CDR1 LGHDT and CDR2 YNNKEL (reference sequence). The CDR3 here is CASSRGQRNTIYF. As DNA, the CDR3 is TGTGCCAGCAGCCGGGGACAGCGAAACACCATATATTTT.

This rearrangement joins TRBV9 to TRBJ1-6; a possible D gene is TRBD1 (6 bases). The germline V gene has CDR1 SGDLS and CDR2 YYNGEE. CDR3 length: 14 amino acids. With 4 bases removed from V and 7 bases from J, the gap between germline ends came to 12 bases. CDR3 nucleotide sequence: TGTGCCAGCAGCCAAGGGGGGGGGAATTCACCCCTCCACTTT. It translates to CASSQGGGNSPLHF. Complete variable domain (other parts from reference TRBV9 and TRBJ1-6): DSGVTQTPKHLITATGQRVTLRCSPRSGDLSVYWYQQSLDQGLQFLIQYYNGEERAKGNILERFSAQQFPDLHSELNLSSLELGDSALYFCASSQGGGNSPLHFGNGTRLTVT.

This chain connects TRBV5-8 to TRBJ2-2; TRBD2 matches 7 bases. The germline gives CDR1 SGHTS, CDR2 YDEGEE. This CDR3 is 15 amino acids long. V shed 0 bases, J shed 5 bases, and the junction held 4 bases outside the gene matches. The CDR3 loop reads CASSLAGDYTGELFF. CDR3 DNA sequence: TGTGCCAGCAGCTTGGCCGGGGACTATACCGGGGAGCTGTTTTTT.

The J gene is TRBJ2-7, the V gene TRBV25-1, with D tentatively TRBD2 (5 bases). This CDR3 region has 15 residues. Trimming took off 0 bases at V and 3 bases at J, with 12 bases between the two ends. The germline V gene has CDR1 MGHDK and CDR2 SYGVNS. Here the CDR3 DNA reads TGTGCCAGCAGTGAATATGGGAGTCCCGACTACGAGCAGTACTTC. Protein: CASSEYGSPDYEQYF.

The CDR3 DNA reads TGTGCCAGCAGCTTCATTTATCAGGGATCCGAAGCTTTCTTT. Translated, it gives CASSFIYQGSEAFF. The V gene is TRBV7-2, the J gene TRBJ1-1, with D tentatively TRBD1 (5 bases). CDR3 length equals 14 residues. The V and J ends lost 3 bases and 8 bases respectively, with 16 bases between them. Germline values: CDR1 SGHTA, CDR2 FQGNSA.

The chain carries TRBV6-5 and TRBJ2-3; 9 nucleotides line up with TRBD2. Germline values: CDR1 MNHEY, CDR2 SVGAGI. The V segment lost 3 bases and the J segment 0 bases; nucleotides outside the gene matches: 1. This CDR3 region has 15 residues. The chain's CDR3 is CASSYLAGSTDTQYF. CDR3 bases: TGTGCCAGCAGTTATCTAGCGGGGAGCACAGATACGCAGTATTTT.

V usage is TRBV27 and J usage is TRBJ1-4, with 9 bases that match TRBD1. The germline gives CDR1 MNHEY, CDR2 SMNVEV (reference sequence). The CDR3 length is 15 residues. V shed 5 bases, J shed 1 base, and the junction held 2 bases outside the gene matches. The CDR3 is CASSTTGGTNEKLFF. CDR3 bases: TGTGCCAGCAGTACGACAGGGGGAACTAATGAAAAACTGTTTTTT.

The chain recombines TRBV9 with TRBJ1-2; 7 nucleotides line up with TRBD1. The CDR3 length is 13 residues. The germline V gene has CDR1 SGDLS and CDR2 YYNGEE. V gave up 4 bases and J gave up 10 bases; unmatched junction bases: 10. In nucleotides, the CDR3 is TGTGCCAGCAGCCCTAGGGGGCAGGGCTTCTACACCTTC. Translation: CASSPRGQGFYTF.

Only a few counts were recorded for this clone. V is TRBV7-2 and J is TRBJ2-3; D uncertain. V was shortened by 0 bases and J by 0 bases, with 10 bases between the two germline ends. The germline V gene has CDR1 SGHTA and CDR2 FQGNSA. CDR3 size: 16 residues. CDR3 region: CASSLAPDPSTDTQYF. The CDR3 DNA reads TGTGCCAGCAGCTTAGCTCCGGACCCTAGCACAGATACGCAGTATTTT.

This clone was seen just once. The chain joins TRBV14 to TRBJ2-4; perhaps TRBD1 as D (5 bases). Trimming cost V 5 bases and J 5 bases, with 13 bases left between them. In germline, CDR1 is SGHDN, CDR2 FVKESK. The CDR3 runs to 14 residues. The CDR3, as DNA: TGTGCCAGCAGCTTAGACCCAGGGCAAAACATTCAGTACTTC. Its translation: CASSLDPGQNIQYF.

This CDR3 reads CASSQDRSTRGSPLHF. CDR3 DNA: TGTGCCAGCAGCCAAGATCGCTCCACGCGGGGTTCACCCCTCCACTTT. The V and J genes are TRBV4-2 and TRBJ1-6; D is undetermined. The CDR3 has 16 amino acids. Germline-derived CDR1 and CDR2 are LGHNA and YNFKEQ. The V end was cut by 0 bases, the J end by 9 bases, with 15 bases between.

The sample holds one count of this clone. This chain uses TRBV19 with TRBJ1-2; D ambiguous. Looked up from germline, CDR1 is LNHDA and CDR2 is SQIVND (reference sequence). The CDR3 has 14 amino acids. Trimming took off 3 bases at V and 6 bases at J, with 14 bases between the two ends. For the CDR3, the DNA is TGTGCCAGTAGTATGGGCCTAAGGGCCAATGGCTACACCTTC. Protein product: CASSMGLRANGYTF.

The genes are TRBV27 and TRBJ2-1; TRBD2 aligns across 7 bases. Germline trimming cut 2 bases from V and 0 bases from J; bases unmatched to any gene: 7. The CDR3 is 17 amino acids. Germline V lookup: CDR1 MNHEY, CDR2 SMNVEV (reference sequence). The CDR3 region has the DNA TGTGCCAGCAGTTTAGTTAAGAGGGACTACTCCTACAATGAGCAGTTCTTC. Amino acid sequence: CASSLVKRDYSYNEQFF.

The chain recombines TRBV18 with TRBJ2-1; TRBD2 matches at 9 bases. Germline V gives CDR1 KGHSH, CDR2 LQKENI. This CDR3 has 15 residues. V trimming: 5 bases; J trimming: 5 bases; junction bases outside the gene matches: 7. CDR3 residues: CASSSEGLADNEQFF. CDR3 nucleotides: TGTGCCAGCTCATCTGAGGGACTAGCCGACAATGAGCAGTTCTTC.

The chain combines TRBV19 with TRBJ1-5; D is undetermined. V dropped 5 bases and J dropped 0 bases, with 11 bases sitting between them. CDR3 size: 15 residues. CDR1 is LNHDA and CDR2 is SQIVND in the germline V gene (reference sequence). CDR3 loop: CASSGGVNSNQPQHF. CDR3 in DNA: TGTGCCAGTAGTGGTGGGGTTAATAGCAATCAGCCCCAGCATTTT.

The chain uses TRBV11-2 and TRBJ1-4; no clear D gene. The CDR3 is 13 residues long. Trimming shortened V by 3 bases and J by 4 bases, and 6 bases separated the two germline ends. The germline CDR1 and CDR2 sequences are SGHAT and FQNNGV. The DNA of the CDR3 is TGTGCCAGCAGCTTTGGGCGTAATGAAAAACTGTTTTTT. This encodes CASSFGRNEKLFF.

This chain joins TRBV6-6 and TRBJ2-1, with 16 bases that match TRBD2. The CDR3 consists of 18 residues. The trim removed 5 bases at V and 10 bases at J, leaving 14 bases unmatched. CDR1 MNHNY and CDR2 SVGAGI come from the germline V gene (reference sequence). CDR3 sequence reads: CASSHPKLGTSGGDEQFF. As DNA, the CDR3 is TGTGCCAGCAGTCACCCTAAGCTTGGGACTAGCGGGGGGGACGAGCAGTTCTTC.

V is TRBV30 and J is TRBJ1-5; no reliable D call. The V and J ends lost 5 bases and 7 bases respectively, with 15 bases between them. Germline V CDR1 and CDR2: GTSNPN, SVGIG (reference sequence). The CDR3 consists of 13 residues. CDR3 bases: TGTGCCTGGCGCCTAAAAGGGTACCAGCCCCAGCATTTT. Its protein product is CAWRLKGYQPQHF.

The CDR3 DNA follows: TGTGCCACCAAGATAGGCGGAGGGGACCACTCCGGGGAAGCTTTCTTT. Residues: CATKIGGGDHSGEAFF. The chain is built from TRBV15 and TRBJ1-1; TRBD1 is a possible D gene (5 bases). V dropped 7 bases and J dropped 8 bases, with 26 bases sitting between them. The CDR3 extends over 16 amino acids. Germline CDR1 is LNHNV and CDR2 is YYDKDF (reference sequence).

This sequence joins TRBV5-1 and TRBJ2-1, with a weak D call TRBD1 (5 bases). There are 15 residues in the CDR3. V was shortened by 2 bases and J by 7 bases, with 16 bases between the two germline ends. Per germline, CDR1 SGHRS and CDR2 YFSETQ. The CDR3 DNA reads TGCGCCAGCAGCTTCGGTGACACAGGCCAGAATGAGCAGTTCTTC. Residues: CASSFGDTGQNEQFF.